These T cell receptor beta chains were read from a single sample in a study of blood T cell repertoires in COVID-19. Generated by immunoSEQ multiplex PCR, the TCRdb table keeps only in-frame clones and is missing some. This sample has about 82,000 clones, with around four fifths found just once. The sequencing input was peripheral blood. These receptors were obtained from a woman between 55 and 75 years old with acute or convalescent COVID-19. CDR3s include the opening cysteine and the closing phenylalanine or tryptophan. A D gene is named only where the DNA matches it firmly. The size entry is marked missing in some rows and otherwise reads once, few, many or a size class.

d_gene: -; abundance: -; v_gene: TRBV30; j_gene: TRBJ2-7; CDR3aa: CAWTGGNYEQYF; CDR3nt: TGTGCCTGGACCGGGGGAAACTACGAGCAGTACTTC
d_gene: TRBD2; abundance: -; v_gene: TRBV5-6; j_gene: TRBJ2-3; CDR3aa: CASSWGTSGSTDTQYF; CDR3nt: TGTGCCAGCAGCTGGGGGACTAGCGGGAGCACAGATACGCAGTATTTT
d_gene: -; abundance: -; v_gene: TRBV3-1/TRBV3-2; j_gene: TRBJ1-6; CDR3aa: CASSHRDTNSPLHF; CDR3nt: TGTGCCAGCAGCCACCGGGACACCAATTCACCCCTCCACTTT
d_gene: TRBD2; abundance: -; v_gene: TRBV3-1/TRBV3-2; j_gene: TRBJ2-1; CDR3aa: CASTKALAGYYNEQFF; CDR3nt: TGTGCCAGCACCAAGGCCCTAGCGGGATACTACAATGAGCAGTTCTTC
d_gene: TRBD2; abundance: -; v_gene: TRBV7-2; j_gene: TRBJ2-7; CDR3aa: CASTRTSGGSYEQYF; CDR3nt: TGTGCCAGTACCCGGACTAGCGGGGGTTCGTACGAGCAGTACTTC
d_gene: TRBD2; abundance: -; v_gene: TRBV10-3; j_gene: TRBJ2-1; CDR3aa: CAISEGLAGGGLYNEQFF; CDR3nt: TGTGCCATCAGTGAGGGACTAGCGGGAGGGGGGTTATACAATGAGCAGTTCTTC
d_gene: -; abundance: -; v_gene: TRBV11-2; j_gene: TRBJ1-1; CDR3aa: CASSFYGRGLNTEAFF; CDR3nt: TGTGCCAGCAGCTTTTACGGGAGAGGGCTGAACACTGAAGCTTTCTTT
d_gene: TRBD1; abundance: -; v_gene: TRBV10-2; j_gene: TRBJ2-1; CDR3aa: CASSNTRGRGEQFF; CDR3nt: TGCGCCAGCTCTAACACAAGGGGGCGAGGGGAGCAGTTCTTC
d_gene: -; abundance: -; v_gene: TRBV11-3; j_gene: TRBJ1-4; CDR3aa: CASTGSRGGEKLFF; CDR3nt: TGTGCCAGCACCGGATCCCGGGGTGGAGAAAAACTGTTTTTT
d_gene: TRBD1; abundance: few; v_gene: TRBV5-1; j_gene: TRBJ1-2; CDR3aa: CASSPGTAFSYGYTF; CDR3nt: TGCGCCAGCAGCCCCGGGACAGCGTTCTCCTATGGCTACACCTTC
d_gene: -; abundance: -; v_gene: TRBV7-2; j_gene: TRBJ1-1; CDR3aa: CASRTGGGMNTEAFF; CDR3nt: TGTGCCAGCAGGACAGGCGGAGGCATGAACACTGAAGCTTTCTTT
d_gene: -; abundance: -; v_gene: TRBV27; j_gene: TRBJ2-1; CDR3aa: CASSSRTIGSSYNEQFF; CDR3nt: TGTGCCAGCAGTTCGCGGACTATCGGGAGCTCCTACAATGAGCAGTTCTTC
d_gene: TRBD2; abundance: -; v_gene: TRBV9; j_gene: TRBJ2-1; CDR3aa: CASSPRWASGGFDNEQFF; CDR3nt: TGTGCCAGCAGCCCCAGGTGGGCTAGCGGGGGTTTCGACAATGAGCAGTTCTTC
d_gene: -; abundance: -; v_gene: TRBV11-3; j_gene: TRBJ2-1; CDR3aa: CASSFNDNEQFF; CDR3nt: TGTGCCAGCAGCTTTAATGACAATGAGCAGTTCTTC
d_gene: -; abundance: -; v_gene: TRBV11-3; j_gene: TRBJ1-2; CDR3aa: CASGIQGGYTF; CDR3nt: TGTGCCAGCGGGATACAGGGAGGCTACACCTTC
d_gene: TRBD1; abundance: few; v_gene: TRBV10-3; j_gene: TRBJ1-1; CDR3aa: CAISRQGGEEAFF; CDR3nt: TGTGCCATCAGTAGACAGGGGGGAGAGGAAGCTTTCTTT
d_gene: TRBD1; abundance: -; v_gene: TRBV9; j_gene: TRBJ1-2; CDR3aa: CASSAGQGFYYGYTF; CDR3nt: TGTGCCAGCAGCGCGGGACAGGGATTTTACTATGGCTACACCTTC
d_gene: TRBD1; abundance: -; v_gene: TRBV7-6; j_gene: TRBJ1-5; CDR3aa: CASSLWGQSNQPQHF; CDR3nt: TGTGCCAGCAGCCTATGGGGACAGAGCAATCAGCCCCAGCATTTT
d_gene: TRBD2; abundance: -; v_gene: TRBV30; j_gene: TRBJ2-2; CDR3aa: CAWSREAGELFF; CDR3nt: TGTGCCTGGAGTCGGGAGGCCGGGGAGCTGTTTTTT
d_gene: TRBD2; abundance: -; v_gene: TRBV7-6; j_gene: TRBJ2-5; CDR3aa: CASSFQAGGREETQYF; CDR3nt: TGTGCCAGCAGCTTCCAAGCGGGGGGGCGTGAAGAGACCCAGTACTTC
d_gene: -; abundance: -; v_gene: TRBV4-3; j_gene: TRBJ2-1; CDR3aa: CASSQEPPGDGAYEQFF; CDR3nt: TGCGCCAGCAGCCAAGAACCTCCGGGAGACGGGGCCTATGAGCAGTTCTTC
d_gene: -; abundance: -; v_gene: TRBV5-4; j_gene: TRBJ2-7; CDR3aa: CASSFSSASYEQYF; CDR3nt: TGTGCCAGCAGCTTTTCTAGCGCATCCTACGAGCAGTACTTC
d_gene: -; abundance: once; v_gene: TRBV6-2/TRBV6-3; j_gene: TRBJ1-5; CDR3aa: CASSYKTRQPQHF; CDR3nt: TGTGCCAGCAGTTACAAGACTAGACAGCCCCAGCATTTT
d_gene: TRBD1; abundance: -; v_gene: TRBV6-5; j_gene: TRBJ2-5; CDR3aa: CASSNRGRETQYF; CDR3nt: TGTGCCAGCAGTAACAGGGGGCGAGAGACCCAGTACTTC